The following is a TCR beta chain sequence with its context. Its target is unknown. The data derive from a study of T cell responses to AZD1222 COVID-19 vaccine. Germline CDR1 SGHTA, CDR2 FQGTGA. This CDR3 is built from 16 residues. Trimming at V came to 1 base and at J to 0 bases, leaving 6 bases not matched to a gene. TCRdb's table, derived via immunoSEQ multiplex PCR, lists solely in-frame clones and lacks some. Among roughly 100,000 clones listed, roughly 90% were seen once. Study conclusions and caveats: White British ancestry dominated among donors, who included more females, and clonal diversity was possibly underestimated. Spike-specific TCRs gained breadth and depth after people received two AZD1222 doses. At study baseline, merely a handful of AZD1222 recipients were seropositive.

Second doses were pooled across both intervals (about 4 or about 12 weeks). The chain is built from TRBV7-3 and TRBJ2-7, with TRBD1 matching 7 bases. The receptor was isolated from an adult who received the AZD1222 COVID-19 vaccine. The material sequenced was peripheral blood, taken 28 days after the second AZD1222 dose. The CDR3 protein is CASSLRGTDHSYEQYF. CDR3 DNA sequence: TGTGCCAGCAGCTTAAGAGGGACAGACCACTCCTACGAGCAGTACTTC.